This T cell receptor beta chain was found in a study of beta chain features in type 1 diabetes. Broader study findings: Shorter TCRB CDR3s, moderately but significantly so, were found in Type 1 diabetes patients in all four CD4+ subsets.

This clone was found a few times. Antigen: not known. Reverse transcription of all isolated RNA meant that expressed TCRB transcripts were sequenced. Only in-frame clones appear in the TCRdb table, and some are missing; sequencing was by immunoSEQ multiplex PCR. The sample comprises about 160,000 clones, 7.8% of which are singletons, and approximately 0.93% rests with the top ten. This receptor was obtained from a woman aged 35 to 49 with type 1 diabetes. Material: central memory CD4+ T cells from blood.

The CDR3 nucleotides read TGTGCCAGCAGTTTAAATCCAGGGATGAACACTGAAGCTTTCTTT. Translated, it gives CASSLNPGMNTEAFF. This chain uses TRBV28 with TRBJ1-1, with D perhaps TRBD1 (5 bases). Trimming removed 2 bases at V and 0 bases at J, with 10 bases between. The CDR3 is made up of 15 amino acids. Germline CDR1 reads MDHEN; CDR2 reads SYDVKM.